This T cell receptor (beta chain) was profiled in a study of CD8+ T cells in alopecia areata (dated by TCRdb to the late 2010s). General notes on the study: Treated patients were enrolled in an open-label pilot trial of oral tofacitinib, 5 to 10 mg twice daily, for moderate-to-severe alopecia areata. RNA was obtained with the PAXgene miRNA kit for fixed scalp, the miRNeasy kit for PBMCs, and the RNeasy kit for mouse skin. Patients stayed on tofacitinib for 6 to 18 months and then had 6 months of follow-up off drug so that delayed response and recurrence could be assessed. Patients on tofacitinib were biopsied at baseline and after 4 and 24 weeks of treatment, and several of the patients also had a later scalp biopsy. Human TCRbeta sequencing covered scalp tissue and sorted CD4+ and CD8+ peripheral blood T cells from patchy and totalis/universalis alopecia areata patients and healthy controls. Disease severity in treated patients was measured with the SALT score, which quantifies the percentage of affected scalp surface area. High-throughput TCRbeta sequencing was used to examine T cell clonal expansion in alopecia areata in both the C3H/HeJ mouse model and human patients. Amplification of TCRbeta CDR3 regions was done by immunoSEQ multiplex PCR using 35 Vbeta forward primers and 13 Jbeta reverse primers. Clonality in the scalp was compared among normal scalp (n=4), patchy alopecia areata scalp (n=8), and alopecia totalis/universalis scalp (n=8).

Comments on this clone: Its antigen specificity is not known. No much larger clone is present one base from it, and per-base qualities are unavailable.

General conclusions and limits of the study: Unlike mouse skin, which is dominated by gammadelta T cells, normal human skin has resident alphabeta T cells that are also sequenced, and this complicates analysis of the scalp TCR repertoire. TCR sequences shared between patients were less clear than in mice, possibly partly because of HLA diversity in the patient population. Many expanded lesional clones persisted in scalp and blood during tofacitinib treatment, which may partly explain relapse after stopping treatment. Because the treated cohort was small and had only one nonresponder, larger studies are needed to examine links between baseline CD8+ expansion and response. Lesional scalp, especially in alopecia totalis/universalis, showed higher clonality and more expanded CD8+ clones than normal scalp, suggesting antigenic drive. Tofacitinib significantly decreased scalp clonality and the number of expanded CD8+ clones among the top 100 scalp clones.

Including cysteine and phenylalanine, the CDR3 has 14 amino acids. Kept here is only the CDR3 DNA, which spans 42 bases and is read in frame from base 1. V was cut back by 0 bases and J by 5 bases, leaving a gap of 11 bases between them. The germline V gene (reference sequence) yields GTSNPN for CDR1 and SVGIG for CDR2. The time point tag for this specimen amounts to: more than 3 weeks on oral tofacitinib. According to the study, the label for this sample's treatment or condition signals: oral pan-JAK inhibitor, 5-10 mg twice daily. Lesional scalp punch biopsies and peripheral blood were collected from alopecia areata patients. After PBMCs were isolated by density centrifugation and stained for CD3, CD4 and CD8, a FACSAria was used to sort CD4+ and CD8+ T cells. Library generation was performed with the immunoSEQ multiplex PCR assay. RNA was extracted from all samples and reverse transcribed into cDNA as template for TCR sequencing. First-strand cDNA was synthesized with SuperScript III using a 2:1 mix of oligo-dT and random hexamers. A synthetic immune receptor repertoire was used to measure amplification bias, and any remaining bias was corrected computationally. Processing in the source paper ran as follows. Raw reads were preprocessed for error removal, and CDR3 was defined according to IMGT conventions as running from the conserved cysteine to phenylalanine. Clonality was calculated as 1 minus Shannon entropy normalized by log2 of the number of productive unique TCRs. CD4 or CD8 identity of scalp clones was inferred by cross-referencing scalp TCRbeta sequences with sorted blood CD4 and CD8 repertoires. In its TCRdb copy, this immuneACCESS table keeps in-frame sequences only and misses some clones. Where compared with another copy, unresolved V genes explain less than half of these, and the others have no known cause. Clonal size and the V and J genes are those of that table, whereas D and trimming came from the DNA. This sample is represented by 90,000 to 150,000 clones; 53% of them were singletons. The ten largest clones capture approximately 0.46% of the sample.

The source was CD4+ T cells sorted from blood, collected at week 4, from a patient treated with tofacitinib. The chain is assembled from TRBV30 and TRBJ1-5; the D gene remains uncertain. The origin of this receptor is a human donor with alopecia areata. The DNA is as follows: TGTGCCTGGAGTGTACTGGGGTCCCATCAGCCCCAGCATTTT. Its protein product is CAWSVLGSHQPQHF.